This is a list of T cell receptor beta chains from one sample in a study of T cells in Graves' hyperthyroidism and ophthalmopathy. TCRdb independently ran MiXCR on the multiplex PCR reads; one entry per CDR3 protein. The sample lists about 380,000 distinct CDR3 sequences; approximately 17% were seen once. Sequencing was done on a sample of blood. These receptors were collected from a man younger than 35 with Graves' ophthalmopathy. The CDR3 runs from the conserved cysteine through the conserved F or W. A D gene is named only where the DNA matches it firmly. Clone size is shown for a subset of rows, as once, few, many or a class of expanded clone.

V gene	J gene	clone size	CDR3 length	D gene	CDR3 protein	CDR3 DNA
TRBV13	TRBJ1-1	.	14	TRBD1	CASSSTDRVDEAFF	TGTGCCAGCAGCTCGACGGACAGGGTGGATGAAGCTTTCTTT
TRBV27	TRBJ2-7	many	15	.	CASSLEGFGDYEQYF	TGTGCCAGCAGTTTGGAGGGATTTGGAGACTACGAGCAGTACTTC
TRBV11-2	TRBJ2-4	many	16	.	CASSSWRGLAKNIQYF	TGTGCCAGCAGCTCCTGGAGGGGTTTAGCCAAAAACATTCAGTACTTC
TRBV6-1	TRBJ2-1	.	16	TRBD2	CASSGAGGLHIPEQFF	TGTGCCAGCAGCGGGGCGGGGGGTCTCCATATACCGGAGCAGTTCTTC
TRBV2	TRBJ2-6	few	18	.	CASSGRGGVLSGANVLTF	TGTGCCAGCAGTGGGAGAGGGGGGGTATTGTCTGGGGCCAACGTCCTGACTTTC
TRBV10-1	TRBJ2-2	.	11	.	CARLDTGELFF	TGCGCCAGACTAGACACCGGGGAGCTGTTTTTT
TRBV2	TRBJ2-3	many	11	.	CASIGTDTQYF	TGTGCCAGCATAGGGACAGATACGCAGTATTTT
TRBV5-1	TRBJ1-4	many	15	.	CASSQSGRDNEKLFF	TGCGCCAGCAGCCAGAGCGGGAGAGATAATGAAAAACTGTTTTTT
TRBV12-3/TRBV12-4	TRBJ2-3	.	15	TRBD1	CASSRGQGGLDTQYF	TGTGCCAGCAGCCGCGGACAGGGCGGTTTAGATACGCAGTATTTT
TRBV5-1	TRBJ1-2	many	15	.	CASSLFARVTDGYTF	TGCGCCAGCAGCTTGTTCGCCAGGGTTACGGATGGCTACACCTTC
TRBV7-9	TRBJ2-1	.	17	TRBD2	CASSPRLAGKQHNEQFF	TGTGCCAGCAGCCCCCGACTAGCGGGAAAACAACACAATGAGCAGTTCTTC
TRBV19	TRBJ1-1	.	15	.	CASSIDGQLNTEAFF	TGTGCCAGTAGTATAGACGGGCAGCTGAACACTGAAGCTTTCTTT
TRBV6-5	TRBJ1-5	.	13	.	CASSFDGTQPQHF	TGTGCCAGCAGTTTCGACGGGACTCAGCCCCAGCATTTT
TRBV6-1	TRBJ1-6	.	13	.	CASTRGDRGPLHF	TGTGCCAGCACTCGAGGGGATCGCGGGCCCCTCCACTTT
TRBV20-1	TRBJ2-7	many	13	.	CSAQHRSDYEQYF	TGCAGTGCCCAACACAGGTCAGACTACGAGCAGTACTTC
TRBV30	TRBJ1-1	.	13	.	CAWRRTVNTEAFF	TGTGCCTGGAGGAGGACAGTAAACACTGAAGCTTTCTTT
TRBV18	TRBJ2-5	.	16	.	CASSSGQNRDWETQYF	TGTGCCAGCTCCTCCGGACAAAACCGGGATTGGGAGACCCAGTACTTC
TRBV6-1	TRBJ1-1	.	14	.	CASSPGFPNTEAFF	TGTGCCAGCAGCCCAGGGTTCCCGAACACTGAAGCTTTCTTT
TRBV6-1	TRBJ2-7	many	16	TRBD2	CASSESGRHLSYEQYF	TGTGCCAGCAGTGAAAGCGGGAGACACCTCTCCTACGAGCAGTACTTC
TRBV7-2	TRBJ2-3	.	16	TRBD2	CASSSQGLAGGRAQYF	TGTGCCAGCAGCTCCCAGGGACTAGCGGGGGGGCGGGCGCAGTATTTT
TRBV4-1	TRBJ2-5	few	14	.	CASSQDENQETQYF	TGCGCCAGCAGCCAAGATGAGAACCAAGAGACCCAGTACTTC
TRBV4-1	TRBJ1-2	.	14	TRBD1	CASRRTGNNYGYTF	TGCGCCAGCAGGAGGACAGGGAATAACTATGGCTACACCTTC
TRBV7-2	TRBJ2-7	many	15	TRBD2	CASRPTSGGEYEQYF	TGTGCCAGCAGGCCGACTAGCGGGGGGGAATACGAGCAGTACTTC
TRBV20-1	TRBJ2-1	.	14	TRBD2	CSASVREGLYEQFF	TGCAGTGCTAGCGTGAGGGAGGGCCTGTATGAGCAGTTCTTC
TRBV7-9	TRBJ1-5	.	16	TRBD1	CASSLGRQGGHQPQHF	TGTGCCAGCAGCTTAGGCAGACAGGGGGGTCATCAGCCCCAGCATTTT
TRBV11-2	TRBJ2-3	.	17	TRBD2	CASSLGAGGPETDTQYF	TGTGCCAGCAGCTTAGGCGCGGGGGGGCCCGAGACAGATACGCAGTATTTT
TRBV5-4	TRBJ2-5	.	15	TRBD1	CASSLPAGGGETQYF	TGTGCCAGCAGCTTGCCGGCAGGGGGCGGGGAGACCCAGTACTTC
TRBV7-8	TRBJ1-6	.	16	TRBD1	CASSRSRGRVGSPLHF	TGTGCCAGCAGCCGAAGTAGGGGGCGCGTCGGTTCACCCCTCCACTTT
TRBV12-3/TRBV12-4	TRBJ1-3	many	12	.	CASGGSGNTIYF	TGTGCCAGCGGTGGGTCTGGAAACACCATATATTTT
TRBV28	TRBJ1-4	many	14	.	CASSEISTNEKLFF	TGTGCCAGCAGCGAGATATCAACTAATGAAAAACTGTTTTTT
TRBV5-6	TRBJ1-2	few	14	.	CASSARGGIYGYTF	TGTGCCAGCAGCGCCCGTGGGGGTATCTATGGCTACACCTTC
TRBV12-5	TRBJ1-1	few	12	.	CASGSSYTEAFF	TGTGCTAGTGGTTCATCGTACACTGAAGCTTTCTTT
TRBV5-8	TRBJ2-1	many	12	.	CASSLGTGEQFF	TGTGCCAGCAGCTTGGGCACGGGCGAGCAGTTCTTC
TRBV7-9	TRBJ1-2	.	14	.	CASKLTIPNYGYTF	TGTGCCAGCAAATTGACAATTCCTAACTATGGCTACACCTTC
TRBV6-2/TRBV6-3	TRBJ1-5	many	16	TRBD1	CASSYGPGGYNQPQHF	TGTGCCAGCAGTTACGGTCCAGGGGGCTACAATCAGCCCCAGCATTTT
TRBV4-2	TRBJ2-7	few	16	TRBD2	CASSPGLAGETYEQYF	TGTGCCAGCAGCCCGGGACTAGCGGGGGAGACCTACGAGCAGTACTTC
TRBV2	TRBJ2-5	many	16	TRBD2	CASISFAGGFQETQYF	TGTGCCAGCATATCGTTTGCGGGGGGGTTCCAAGAGACCCAGTACTTC
TRBV5-1	TRBJ1-1	many	14	.	CASSLLGQNTEAFF	TGCGCCAGCAGCTTGTTGGGACAGAACACTGAAGCTTTCTTT
TRBV20-1	TRBJ2-3	.	16	TRBD2	CSARGLAGGSQDTQYF	TGCAGTGCTAGGGGACTAGCGGGGGGTTCCCAAGATACGCAGTATTTT
TRBV12-3/TRBV12-4	TRBJ2-1	many	14	TRBD1	CASSLSGQYNEQFF	TGTGCCAGCAGTTTATCGGGACAGTACAATGAGCAGTTCTTC
TRBV10-3	TRBJ2-3	once	15	TRBD1	CAISAPGQGRDTQYF	TGTGCCATCAGTGCGCCGGGACAGGGCAGGGATACGCAGTATTTT
TRBV19	TRBJ1-2	.	13	.	CASSAGASYGYTF	TGTGCCAGTAGTGCCGGGGCGAGCTATGGCTACACCTTC
TRBV9	TRBJ2-5	.	16	.	CASSAGDSYYQETQYF	TGTGCCAGCAGCGCTGGCGACAGCTACTACCAAGAGACCCAGTACTTC
TRBV12-3/TRBV12-4	TRBJ1-1	many	15	TRBD1	CASSSFGQGGTEAFF	TGTGCCAGCAGTTCCTTTGGACAGGGAGGTACTGAAGCTTTCTTT
TRBV6-1	TRBJ2-1	.	12	TRBD1	CASRRQGREQFF	TGTGCCAGCAGAAGACAGGGGCGTGAGCAGTTCTTC
TRBV7-3	TRBJ1-2	many	13	TRBD1	CASNRGRDYGYTF	TGTGCCAGCAACAGGGGGCGAGACTATGGCTACACCTTC
TRBV2	TRBJ1-2	many	11	.	CASTWDRGYTF	TGTGCCAGCACCTGGGATCGAGGCTACACCTTC
TRBV9	TRBJ2-3	.	14	.	CASSVDPGRDTQYF	TGTGCCAGCAGCGTAGACCCGGGGAGAGATACGCAGTATTTT
TRBV12-3/TRBV12-4	TRBJ1-5	many	16	.	CASSSTNPGSDQPQHF	TGTGCCAGCAGCTCAACAAATCCAGGGAGCGATCAGCCCCAGCATTTT
TRBV18	TRBJ1-6	.	15	.	CASSPVGSGNSPLHF	TGTGCCAGCTCACCAGTCGGGTCCGGTAATTCACCCCTCCACTTT
TRBV12-3/TRBV12-4	TRBJ1-5	many	13	.	CASSRRENQPQHF	TGTGCCAGCAGCCGCCGGGAAAATCAGCCCCAGCATTTT
TRBV27	TRBJ2-2	many	17	TRBD2	CASSGDRTSGPTGELFF	TGTGCCAGCAGCGGCGACAGGACTAGCGGGCCCACCGGGGAGCTGTTTTTT
TRBV28	TRBJ1-1	.	14	TRBD1	CASSRPGTGSEAFF	TGTGCCAGCAGTCGCCCCGGGACAGGGTCTGAAGCTTTCTTT